This T cell receptor (beta chain) was identified during a study of cytomegalovirus exposure and HLA in healthy donors. This CDR3 spans 12 amino acids. Germline CDR1 MNHEY, CDR2 SMNVEV (reference sequence). V was clipped by 6 bases and J by 10 bases; unmatched bases: 6. The PCR employed 60 Vbeta primers together with 13 Jbeta primers. The repertoire was sequenced with immunoSEQ multiplex PCR; TCRdb's copy has only in-frame clones and lacks some. The data contain more than 110,000 clones, 75% to 85% of them singletons. The chain links TRBV27 to TRBJ1-2; 9 bases are shared with TRBD1. The sample comprised PBMCs. This TCR was recovered from a man aged 50-59 years in good health and CMV-seronegative. The CDR3 bases are TGTGCCAGCAGAAAGGACAGGGGTCCCTACACCTTC. Translation: CASRKDRGPYTF.